Listed below are T cell receptor beta chains from one sample, sequenced in a study of T cell repertoires in cytomegalovirus infection. TCRdb itself ran the reads through MiXCR, one entry per CDR3 protein. Of roughly 600,000 distinct CDR3 sequences in the sample, roughly a quarter were seen once. The sample comprised CD8+ T cells from PBMCs. The receptors were gathered from a human donor in good health (CMV status not recorded). Some clones in this sample may be carry-over from other donors' samples. The conserved cysteine and the conserved F or W are not part of the CDR3 here. Each record gives: V gene, CDR3 protein.

>TRBV4-1
ASSQVRTGLAGVSSYNEQF
>TRBV29-1
SVEAGPQNDYGYT
>TRBV2
ASSPDRGRQPQH
>TRBV20-1
SARDEQGILAEAF
>TRBV7-3
ASRSPTGEQF
>TRBV7-9
ASSLRARGGYEQY
>TRBV27
ASSFHRNEQF
>TRBV12-3/TRBV12-4
ASSARQGNTGELF
>TRBV29-1
SVEGEREQF
>TRBV28
ASSFWALGTEAF
>TRBV27
ASSLSSGGTTSYEQY
>TRBV12-3/TRBV12-4
ASHFLIPGTGDSNEQF
>TRBV6-1
ASRIRQVSTDTQY
>TRBV11-2
ASSLRKEGVYNEQF
>TRBV4-3
ASSHLTGGQNNEQF
>TRBV7-9
ASSLDIGSNQPQH
>TRBV28
ASSIDRGTEAF
>TRBV29-1
SVEARDGTYEQY
>TRBV7-2
ASSLNPGHPNQPQH
>TRBV7-6
ASSPGLAGGPGTGELF
>TRBV12-5
ASGLATSEQETQY
>TRBV4-3
ASSQQYTNYGYT
>TRBV6-2/TRBV6-3
ASFVSGGRAYNEQF
>TRBV12-5
ASGFSSGAGRADTQY
>TRBV2
AIRGGAYHNEQF
>TRBV7-6
ASSPPGVGTDTQY
>TRBV28
ASSEGWSNYGYT
>TRBV6-2/TRBV6-3
ASSYERGWGNEQF
>TRBV28
ASSPQILGDTEAF
>TRBV12-3/TRBV12-4
ASTPGLPGTYGYT
>TRBV29-1
SVDPGLAGAETQY
>TRBV11-2
ASSLKGARSEQY
>TRBV7-3
ASSPTGPNEKLF
>TRBV7-6
ASSDWGEGYEQY
>TRBV28
ASSDRDRAYEQY
>TRBV14
ASSHPTSGGPRTQY
>TRBV6-2/TRBV6-3
AGGTGLNQPQH
>TRBV12-3/TRBV12-4
ASSYRQGLAEAF
>TRBV5-4
ASSSGQGVREQY
>TRBV15
ATSRDYSQSSYEQY
>TRBV28
ASGHPSTEAF
>TRBV12-3/TRBV12-4
ASSPVTATEAF
>TRBV28
ASSLSSGGRF
>TRBV27
ASSFYMNTEAF
>TRBV29-1
SAEGAVMLAYNEQF
>TRBV27
ASSLTSPGELF
>TRBV7-6
ASSLGPFYNEQF